Presented here are 24 T cell receptor beta chains from one specimen sequenced in a study of T-cell reconstitution after alpha-beta-depleted transplantation in children. Preparing the TCRbeta library involved the use of unique molecular identifiers. TCRdb reprocessed the PCR reads with MiXCR, giving one entry per CDR3 protein. The table records about 400,000 distinct CDR3 sequences, 15% to 20% of them present only once. The material sequenced was PBMCs, mostly from graft donor cells, taken 360 days after TCRalphabeta/CD19-depleted stem cell transplant. The source is a boy less than two years old who had a stem cell transplant for Wiskott-Aldrich syndrome, so the T cells may come from the graft donor.

This clonotype was observed a few times. The chain has TRBV12-3 or TRBV12-4 and TRBJ1-2, with 7 nucleotides matching TRBD1. V gave up 6 bases and J gave up 3 bases; unmatched junction bases: 4. The length of the CDR3 is 13 residues. As DNA, the CDR3 is TGTGCCAGCAGCCGGGACAGATACTATGGCTACACCTTC. Translated, it gives CASSRDRYYGYTF.

This clonotype turned up a few times. The chain uses TRBV12-3 or TRBV12-4 and TRBJ2-3, with TRBD2 as a possible D gene (5 bases). With 0 bases removed from V and 1 base from J, the gap between germline ends came to 5 bases. The CDR3 totals 14 residues. The CDR3 loop is CASSLAEGTDTQYF. The CDR3 DNA sequence: TGTGCCAGCAGTTTAGCGGAGGGCACAGATACGCAGTATTTT.

This clonotype was detected a few times. This sequence joins TRBV29-1 and TRBJ2-1, with TRBD1 identical over 10 bases. Germline values: CDR1 SQVTM, CDR2 ANQGSEA. The CDR3 covers 13 residues. The CDR3 here is CSFKTGGTNEQFF. DNA for the CDR3: TGCAGTTTTAAGACAGGGGGCACGAATGAGCAGTTCTTC.

This clonotype was seen only a few times. The rearrangement joins TRBV6-1 to TRBJ2-1; D may be TRBD2 (6 bases). V shed 6 bases and J shed 2 bases, with 14 bases lying between them. The CDR3 has 15 amino acids. Germline assignment: CDR1 MNHNS and CDR2 SASEGT. The CDR3 DNA follows: TGTGCCAGCAGCCAAGGAGGCGGGACCTACAATGAGCAGTTCTTC. Amino acid sequence: CASSQGGGTYNEQFF.

This clonotype was seen only a few times. The chain carries TRBV19 and TRBJ2-1, with a weak D call TRBD1 (7 bases). The CDR3 has 16 residues. V shed 7 bases and J shed 5 bases, with 21 bases lying between them. The germline V gene has CDR1 LNHDA and CDR2 SQIVND (reference sequence). In DNA form, the CDR3 reads TGTGCCAGTAACCTTCCGGGGGACAGAGCTAACAATGAGCAGTTCTTC. Its translation is CASNLPGDRANNEQFF.

This clonotype was observed a few times. The chain carries TRBV24-1 and TRBJ2-1; perhaps TRBD1 as D (5 bases). CDR3 length: 13 residues. V gave up 10 bases and J gave up 4 bases, with 13 bases separating them. The V gene's germline CDR1 is KGHDR and CDR2 SFDVKD. The CDR3 sequence: CATQSQGYNEQFF. The CDR3 nucleotides are TGTGCCACGCAGTCCCAGGGATACAATGAGCAGTTCTTC.

This clonotype was found a few times. V usage is TRBV5-6 and J usage is TRBJ2-1, with unresolved D. The V and J ends lost 0 bases and 2 bases respectively, with 12 bases between them. This CDR3 is 16 amino acids long. CDR1 is SGHDT and CDR2 is YYEEEE in the germline V gene. CDR3 amino acids: CASSLDPPSTYNEQFF. The CDR3 nucleotides are TGTGCCAGCAGCTTGGACCCTCCTAGTACCTACAATGAGCAGTTCTTC.

This clonotype was detected only a few times. The chain couples TRBV29-1 to TRBJ1-1, with 9 bases identical to TRBD1. There are 13 residues in the CDR3. V trimming: 6 bases; J trimming: 5 bases; junction bases outside the gene matches: 7. CDR1 is SQVTM and CDR2 is ANQGSEA in the germline V gene. The CDR3 spells CSVAGTGRTEAFF. The CDR3 nucleotides are TGCAGCGTAGCTGGGACAGGGAGAACTGAAGCTTTCTTT.

The chain couples TRBV4-1 to TRBJ2-1, with 12 bases matching TRBD2. The CDR3 contains 19 residues. Trimming cost V 3 bases and J 0 bases; bases outside gene matches: 9. The V gene's germline CDR1 is MGHRA and CDR2 YSYEKL. CDR3 loop: CASSQRLAGDQSSYNEQFF. The CDR3 bases are TGCGCCAGCAGCCAGCGACTAGCGGGGGATCAGAGCTCCTACAATGAGCAGTTCTTC.

This clonotype was observed a handful of times. This sequence joins TRBV6-1 and TRBJ2-1, with a weak D call TRBD1 (5 bases). V dropped 5 bases and J dropped 5 bases, with 16 bases sitting between them. There are 15 residues in the CDR3. CDR1 is MNHNS, CDR2 SASEGT, per germline. CDR3 sequence (DNA): TGTGCCAGCAGTAGAAGGCGACAGCCAGACAATGAGCAGTTCTTC. The encoded protein is CASSRRRQPDNEQFF.

This clonotype turned up a few times. The chain couples TRBV6-2 or TRBV6-3 to TRBJ1-4; TRBD1 might be the D (6 bases). Germline V gene lookup returns CDR1 MNHEY and CDR2 SVGEGT. The V and J ends lost 2 bases and 6 bases respectively, with 16 bases between them. The CDR3 is made up of 16 amino acids. The DNA of the CDR3 is TGTGCCAGCAGTTACAAACCAGGACAGCACGATGAAAAACTGTTTTTT. It is translated as CASSYKPGQHDEKLFF.

The V call is TRBV10-3, the J call TRBJ2-1; no reliable D call. CDR1 and CDR2 from the germline V gene are ENHRY and SYGVKD. V lost 0 bases and J lost 9, with 6 bases in between. The CDR3 is 12 residues long. The CDR3, as DNA: TGTGCCATCAGTGAGTCTTCGGCTGAGCAGTTCTTC. This encodes CAISESSAEQFF.

The chain couples TRBV12-3 or TRBV12-4 to TRBJ1-5; D unclear. The ends were cut back, 0 bases at V and 6 bases at J, with 6 bases in the middle. The CDR3 runs to 13 residues. In nucleotides, the CDR3 is TGTGCCAGCAGTTTAGCAGATACTCAGCCCCAGCATTTT. The encoded protein is CASSLADTQPQHF.

The chain has TRBV20-1 and TRBJ2-3; 11 positions match TRBD2. Germline V lookup: CDR1 DFQATT, CDR2 SNEGSKA (reference sequence). Unmatched junction bases numbered 9, after V lost 3 bases and J lost 4 bases. This CDR3 region has 16 residues. The CDR3 reads CSASLLAGEWADTQYF. DNA of the CDR3: TGCAGTGCTAGTTTACTAGCGGGAGAGTGGGCAGATACGCAGTATTTT.

This chain links TRBV11-1 with TRBJ1-3; 7 nucleotides agree with TRBD1. With 5 bases clipped from V and 4 bases from J, the junction kept 5 bases outside the gene matches. The length of the CDR3 is 14 residues. From germline, CDR1 is SGHAT and CDR2 FQDESV (reference sequence). As DNA, the CDR3 is TGTGCCAGCAGCCTCCGGGACAGAGGAAACACCATATATTTT. It translates to CASSLRDRGNTIYF.

This clonotype was recorded at least ten times. The chain employs TRBV12-3 or TRBV12-4 and TRBJ2-3, with D unresolved. This CDR3 is 12 amino acids long. Trimming took off 3 bases at V and 4 bases at J, with 5 bases between the two ends. As DNA, the CDR3 is TGTGCCAGCAGTTTTCGATCAGATACGCAGTATTTT. Translated: CASSFRSDTQYF.

This clonotype has a count of ten or more. This chain uses TRBV7-9 with TRBJ2-7; perhaps TRBD2 as D (5 bases). CDR3 length: 13 amino acids. Trimming left V 7 bases short and J 6 bases short, with 16 bases between. CDR1 is SEHNR and CDR2 is FQNEAQ in the germline V gene (reference sequence). The CDR3 sequence: CASTRGLFSEQYF. The DNA for the CDR3 is TGTGCCAGCACCAGAGGGCTTTTTAGCGAGCAGTACTTC.

The chain joins TRBV6-1 to TRBJ2-4, with TRBD1 identical over 8 bases. Germline-derived CDR1 and CDR2 are MNHNS and SASEGT. The CDR3 is made up of 15 amino acids. The junction had 4 bases not matched to a gene; V was cut back by 3 bases and J by 3 bases. The CDR3 protein is CASSDGQGGKNIQYF. The CDR3 region has the DNA TGTGCCAGCAGTGACGGACAGGGTGGCAAAAACATTCAGTACTTC.

The CDR3 nucleotides read TGCGCCAGCAGCCAAGGGACGGAAGGGGATTCACCCCTCCACTTT. Translating gives CASSQGTEGDSPLHF. The chain recombines TRBV4-3 with TRBJ1-6; TRBD1 is a possible D gene (5 bases). Looked up from germline, CDR1 is LGHNA and CDR2 is YSLEER. The CDR3 sequence is 15 residues long. V was cut by 1 base and J by 8 bases, with 12 bases left in between.

There are a few counts of this clonotype. V usage is TRBV4-1 and J usage is TRBJ2-3; D remains unclear. CDR1 and CDR2 from the germline V gene are MGHRA and YSYEKL. The CDR3 sequence is 14 residues long. The V end was cut by 0 bases, the J end by 5 bases, with 9 bases between. CDR3 amino acids: CASSQDSKRDTQYF. The CDR3, as DNA: TGCGCCAGCAGCCAAGATAGTAAGCGAGATACGCAGTATTTT.

This clonotype was detected many times. The V call is TRBV30, the J call TRBJ1-4; D unresolved. Germline lookup yields CDR1 GTSNPN and CDR2 SVGIG (reference sequence). V lost 1 base and J lost 4, with 4 bases in between. This CDR3 comprises 12 residues. The CDR3 is CAWSDINEKLFF. CDR3 DNA: TGTGCCTGGAGTGATATTAATGAAAAACTGTTTTTT.

The chain is built from TRBV27 and TRBJ2-7; D remains ambiguous. Germline assignment: CDR1 MNHEY and CDR2 SMNVEV (reference sequence). Deletions cut 5 bases from V and 3 bases from J, with 23 bases between. CDR3 length equals 17 residues. The CDR3 protein is CASSPIGILGQNYEQYF. Written as DNA, the CDR3 is TGTGCCAGCAGTCCCATTGGGATTTTAGGGCAGAACTACGAGCAGTACTTC.

The J gene is TRBJ2-1, the V gene TRBV4-3; 14 bases agree with TRBD2. V trimming: 2 bases; J trimming: 8 bases; junction bases outside the gene matches: 8. The V gene's germline CDR1 is LGHNA and CDR2 YSLEER. This CDR3 has 17 amino acids. The CDR3 is CASSQYPGLAGEYEQFF. In nucleotides, the CDR3 is TGCGCCAGCAGCCAATATCCGGGACTAGCGGGAGAGTATGAGCAGTTCTTC.

The chain employs TRBV12-3 or TRBV12-4 and TRBJ1-2; no reliable D call. This CDR3 is 12 amino acids long. V was clipped by 5 bases and J by 8 bases, with 12 bases between them. CDR3 nucleotide sequence: TGTGCCAGCAGTCCGAGACAAGAGGGCTACACCTTC. It translates to CASSPRQEGYTF.